The rows below give T cell receptor beta chains drawn from one sample of a study of OX40 agonist ivuxolimab in advanced cancers. The table came from immunoSEQ multiplex PCR; TCRdb's copy has only in-frame clones and leaves some out. This sample carries 48,000 or so clones, about 81% of them seen once, and the ten largest clones take around 7.9%. The source was CD4+ or CD8+ T cells sorted from blood, collected in a trial of the OX40 agonist ivuxolimab. The receptors derive from an adult with an advanced solid tumor such as melanoma, head and neck, liver or kidney cancer. Both conserved end residues are part of each CDR3. A D gene is named only where the DNA matches it firmly. A row's size may be missing; if present it is once, few, many or a size class.

V: TRBV4-1; size: NA; D: TRBD2; J: TRBJ2-3; CDR3: CASSHSSGSQDTQYF; DNA: TGCGCCAGCAGCCACTCTAGCGGGAGTCAAGATACGCAGTATTTT
V: TRBV30; size: once; D: TRBD1; J: TRBJ1-1; CDR3: CAWRLDRGVTEAFF; DNA: TGTGCCTGGAGGTTGGACAGGGGGGTTACTGAAGCTTTCTTT
V: TRBV4-1; size: NA; D: TRBD1; J: TRBJ1-1; CDR3: CASSQAHRGRTEAFF; DNA: TGCGCCAGCAGCCAGGCCCACAGGGGGCGCACTGAAGCTTTCTTT
V: TRBV5-5; size: NA; D: NA; J: TRBJ1-2; CDR3: CASSLDEAFYGYTF; DNA: TGTGCCAGCAGCTTGGACGAGGCCTTCTATGGCTACACCTTC
V: TRBV5-1; size: NA; D: NA; J: TRBJ2-1; CDR3: CASSEAGSYGNEQFF; DNA: TGCGCCAGCAGCGAGGCCGGGTCCTATGGCAATGAGCAGTTCTTC
V: TRBV6-6; size: NA; D: NA; J: TRBJ2-7; CDR3: CASSYEVQSYEQYF; DNA: TGTGCCAGCAGTTACGAAGTTCAATCCTACGAGCAGTACTTC
V: TRBV5-6; size: NA; D: NA; J: TRBJ1-5; CDR3: CASSRGLSNQPQHF; DNA: TGTGCCAGCAGCAGGGGATTAAGCAATCAGCCCCAGCATTTT
V: TRBV28; size: NA; D: TRBD1; J: TRBJ1-5; CDR3: CASSPPGQGAGRPQHF; DNA: TGTGCCAGCAGTCCACCGGGGCAGGGGGCCGGTCGGCCCCAGCATTTT
V: TRBV19; size: NA; D: NA; J: TRBJ2-6; CDR3: CASRQGRESGANVLTF; DNA: TGTGCCAGTAGACAGGGGAGGGAGTCTGGGGCCAACGTCCTGACTTTC
V: TRBV4-2; size: NA; D: NA; J: TRBJ2-4; CDR3: CASSQDKGLRGNIQYF; DNA: TGTGCCAGCAGCCAAGATAAGGGACTGAGGGGAAACATTCAGTACTTC
V: TRBV29-1; size: NA; D: NA; J: TRBJ1-3; CDR3: CSVERTDRNTIYF; DNA: TGCAGCGTTGAAAGGACAGACCGAAACACCATATATTTT
V: TRBV18; size: NA; D: NA; J: TRBJ1-5; CDR3: CASSPGQGGDQPQHF; DNA: TGTGCCAGCTCACCTGGTCAGGGCGGCGATCAGCCCCAGCATTTT
V: TRBV6-6; size: NA; D: NA; J: TRBJ2-7; CDR3: CASSYREGPVEQYF; DNA: TGTGCCAGCAGTTACAGGGAAGGCCCTGTCGAGCAGTACTTC
V: TRBV29-1; size: NA; D: TRBD1; J: TRBJ1-2; CDR3: CSTDTGVGYGYTF; DNA: TGCAGCACCGATACAGGGGTGGGATATGGCTACACCTTC
V: TRBV11-2; size: NA; D: NA; J: TRBJ1-2; CDR3: CASSLLPGGGINYGYTF; DNA: TGTGCCAGCAGCCTACTACCCGGTGGGGGTATAAACTATGGCTACACCTTC
V: TRBV27; size: once; D: NA; J: TRBJ2-1; CDR3: CASSLAQGRNEQFF; DNA: TGTGCCAGCAGTTTAGCACAGGGAAGGAATGAGCAGTTCTTC
V: TRBV11-3; size: NA; D: NA; J: TRBJ2-1; CDR3: CASSRGASRGNEQFF; DNA: TGTGCCAGCAGCAGGGGGGCTAGCCGGGGCAATGAGCAGTTCTTC
V: TRBV5-1; size: NA; D: TRBD1; J: TRBJ2-2; CDR3: CASSFRDSGNTGELFF; DNA: TGCGCCAGCAGCTTCCGGGACAGCGGGAACACCGGGGAGCTGTTTTTT
V: TRBV18; size: NA; D: NA; J: TRBJ1-1; CDR3: CASFSGGDTEAFF; DNA: TGTGCCAGCTTCTCCGGAGGGGACACTGAAGCTTTCTTT
V: TRBV19; size: NA; D: TRBD1; J: TRBJ2-7; CDR3: CANSEMTGTGFYEQYF; DNA: TGTGCCAATAGCGAGATGACCGGGACAGGGTTCTACGAGCAGTACTTC
V: TRBV7-6; size: NA; D: TRBD1; J: TRBJ2-2; CDR3: CASSLLDRGNTGELFF; DNA: TGTGCCAGCAGCCTCCTTGACAGGGGGAACACCGGGGAGCTGTTTTTT
V: TRBV19; size: NA; D: NA; J: TRBJ2-2; CDR3: CASSIAGYGELFF; DNA: TGTGCCAGTAGTATAGCGGGATACGGGGAGCTGTTTTTT
V: TRBV30; size: NA; D: NA; J: TRBJ1-1; CDR3: CAWRWVTEAFF; DNA: TGTGCCTGGAGATGGGTGACTGAAGCTTTCTTT
V: TRBV7-9; size: few; D: TRBD1; J: TRBJ2-5; CDR3: CASSPGGQDFRETQYF; DNA: TGTGCCAGCAGCCCAGGCGGACAGGACTTTCGGGAGACCCAGTACTTC
V: TRBV5-4; size: NA; D: NA; J: TRBJ1-2; CDR3: CASSPQTLYGYTF; DNA: TGTGCCAGCAGCCCACAGACGCTATATGGCTACACCTTC
V: TRBV9; size: NA; D: TRBD1; J: TRBJ2-5; CDR3: CASSVGLTGAETQYF; DNA: TGTGCCAGCAGCGTAGGATTGACAGGGGCCGAGACCCAGTACTTC
V: TRBV2; size: medium-sized; D: TRBD1; J: TRBJ1-6; CDR3: CASSEVAGTGILHF; DNA: TGTGCCAGCAGTGAAGTGGCCGGGACAGGGATCCTCCACTTT
V: TRBV5-1; size: NA; D: TRBD1; J: TRBJ2-1; CDR3: CASSPGQGTYNEQFF; DNA: TGCGCCAGCAGCCCCGGACAGGGCACCTACAATGAGCAGTTCTTC
V: TRBV5-1; size: NA; D: TRBD1; J: TRBJ2-1; CDR3: CASSLEGTGGLDEQFF; DNA: TGCGCCAGCAGCTTGGAGGGGACAGGGGGTCTGGATGAGCAGTTCTTC
V: TRBV6-6; size: NA; D: NA; J: TRBJ1-4; CDR3: CASRSVGGGEKLFF; DNA: TGTGCCAGCAGATCCGTTGGGGGTGGAGAAAAACTGTTTTTT
V: TRBV7-9; size: few; D: TRBD2; J: TRBJ2-2; CDR3: CAIDRTSGRFGTGELFF; DNA: TGTGCCATAGATCGGACTAGCGGGAGGTTTGGGACCGGGGAGCTGTTTTTT
V: TRBV29-1; size: few; D: NA; J: TRBJ1-4; CDR3: CSVDTGRNEKLFF; DNA: TGCAGCGTTGATACAGGCCGAAATGAAAAACTGTTTTTT
V: TRBV5-1; size: NA; D: NA; J: TRBJ1-2; CDR3: CASSLNLYGYTF; DNA: TGCGCCAGCAGTTTGAATCTCTATGGCTACACCTTC
V: TRBV6-6; size: NA; D: NA; J: TRBJ1-4; CDR3: CASSYSGSNEKLFF; DNA: TGTGCCAGCAGTTACTCTGGCTCGAATGAAAAACTGTTTTTT
V: TRBV5-1; size: NA; D: NA; J: TRBJ1-3; CDR3: CASSLYPHGNTIYF; DNA: TGCGCCAGCAGCTTGTATCCACACGGAAACACCATATATTTT
V: TRBV7-9; size: few; D: TRBD1; J: TRBJ2-5; CDR3: CASSLVGTGSRETQYF; DNA: TGTGCCAGCAGCTTAGTAGGGACAGGGAGTCGCGAGACCCAGTACTTC
V: TRBV4-2; size: NA; D: TRBD2; J: TRBJ2-7; CDR3: CASSQDLRPSGSEQYF; DNA: TGTGCCAGCAGCCAAGATTTACGACCTAGCGGCTCCGAGCAGTACTTC
V: TRBV7-9; size: once; D: TRBD2; J: TRBJ2-7; CDR3: CASSPSREGLIYEQYF; DNA: TGTGCCAGCAGTCCCTCGCGGGAGGGCCTTATATACGAGCAGTACTTC
V: TRBV27; size: NA; D: NA; J: TRBJ1-1; CDR3: CASSPLTENTEAFF; DNA: TGTGCCAGCAGTCCCCTGACAGAGAACACTGAAGCTTTCTTT
V: TRBV29-1; size: few; D: NA; J: TRBJ1-5; CDR3: CSALDSFNQPQHF; DNA: TGCAGCGCACTCGACAGCTTCAATCAGCCCCAGCATTTT
V: TRBV6-1; size: few; D: TRBD1; J: TRBJ1-5; CDR3: CATGGRYSNQPQHF; DNA: TGTGCCACAGGGGGACGGTATAGCAATCAGCCCCAGCATTTT
V: TRBV14; size: once; D: NA; J: TRBJ2-7; CDR3: CASSLSYEQYF; DNA: TGTGCCAGCAGCCTCAGCTACGAGCAGTACTTC
V: TRBV7-8; size: few; D: NA; J: TRBJ2-1; CDR3: CASSLGFGSFYNEQFF; DNA: TGTGCCAGCAGCTTAGGGTTTGGTAGCTTTTACAATGAGCAGTTCTTC
V: TRBV5-4; size: once; D: NA; J: TRBJ2-7; CDR3: CASSSPSGEQYF; DNA: TGTGCCAGCAGCTCCCCCTCAGGCGAGCAGTACTTC
V: TRBV18; size: NA; D: TRBD1; J: TRBJ2-7; CDR3: CASSPPRGRQYEQYF; DNA: TGTGCCAGCTCACCACCCAGGGGGAGACAATACGAGCAGTACTTC
V: TRBV19; size: NA; D: NA; J: TRBJ1-5; CDR3: CASSIGGAAGQPQHF; DNA: TGTGCCAGTAGTATAGGGGGCGCGGCGGGGCAGCCCCAGCATTTT
V: TRBV7-2; size: NA; D: TRBD1; J: TRBJ1-2; CDR3: CASSLGQGYGYTF; DNA: TGTGCCAGCAGCTTGGGACAGGGTTATGGCTACACCTTC
V: TRBV5-5; size: NA; D: NA; J: TRBJ1-2; CDR3: CASSLSADRMGYTF; DNA: TGTGCCAGCAGCTTGTCGGCAGACCGAATGGGCTACACCTTC
V: TRBV18; size: NA; D: NA; J: TRBJ1-4; CDR3: CASSPETNEKLFF; DNA: TGTGCCAGCTCACCGGAAACTAATGAAAAACTGTTTTTT
V: TRBV2; size: NA; D: TRBD2; J: TRBJ2-1; CDR3: CASPRASGSGQGGTFF; DNA: TGTGCCAGCCCGAGGGCTAGCGGGAGTGGGCAAGGGGGGACGTTCTTC
V: TRBV6-4; size: NA; D: TRBD2; J: TRBJ2-3; CDR3: CASSDSNREVETDTQYF; DNA: TGTGCCAGCAGTGACTCGAATCGGGAGGTGGAGACAGATACGCAGTATTTT
V: TRBV14; size: NA; D: TRBD2; J: TRBJ2-5; CDR3: CASSRLAGLQETQYF; DNA: TGTGCCAGCAGCCGACTAGCGGGACTCCAAGAGACCCAGTACTTC
V: TRBV28; size: NA; D: NA; J: TRBJ1-1; CDR3: CASSPQTEAFF; DNA: TGTGCCAGCAGTCCTCAAACTGAAGCTTTCTTT
V: TRBV27; size: NA; D: NA; J: TRBJ2-7; CDR3: CASSLKGRSSYEQYF; DNA: TGTGCCAGCAGTTTAAAGGGTCGGAGCTCCTACGAGCAGTACTTC
V: TRBV6-6; size: once; D: NA; J: TRBJ1-4; CDR3: CASSYGYNEKLFF; DNA: TGTGCCAGCAGTTACGGATATAATGAAAAACTGTTTTTT
V: TRBV7-9; size: NA; D: NA; J: TRBJ2-5; CDR3: CASSLGMGGGEETQYF; DNA: TGTGCCAGCAGCTTAGGCATGGGAGGGGGGGAAGAGACCCAGTACTTC
V: TRBV30; size: NA; D: NA; J: TRBJ1-4; CDR3: CAWSPGTDEKLFF; DNA: TGTGCCTGGAGCCCAGGGACGGATGAAAAACTGTTTTTT
V: TRBV6-1; size: NA; D: NA; J: TRBJ1-2; CDR3: CASSEDWQGSYGYTF; DNA: TGTGCCAGCAGTGAAGACTGGCAGGGCTCCTATGGCTACACCTTC